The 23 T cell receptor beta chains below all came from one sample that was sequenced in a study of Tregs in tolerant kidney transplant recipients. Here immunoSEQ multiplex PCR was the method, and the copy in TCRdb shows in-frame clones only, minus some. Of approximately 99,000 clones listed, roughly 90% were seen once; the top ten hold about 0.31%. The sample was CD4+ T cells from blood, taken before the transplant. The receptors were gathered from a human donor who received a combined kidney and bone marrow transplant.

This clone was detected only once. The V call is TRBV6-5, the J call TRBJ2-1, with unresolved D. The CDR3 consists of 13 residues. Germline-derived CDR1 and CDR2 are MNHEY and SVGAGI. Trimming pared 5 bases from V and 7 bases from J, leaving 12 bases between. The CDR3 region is CASSAQLGNEQFF. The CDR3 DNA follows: TGTGCCAGCAGTGCCCAACTCGGGAATGAGCAGTTCTTC.

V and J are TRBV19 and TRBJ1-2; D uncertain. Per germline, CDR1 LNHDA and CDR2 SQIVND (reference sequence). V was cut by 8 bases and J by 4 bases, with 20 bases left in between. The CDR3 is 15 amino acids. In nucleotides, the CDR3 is TGTGCCAGTGAGATGCAGGCCTCATTGAGCTATGGCTACACCTTC. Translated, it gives CASEMQASLSYGYTF.

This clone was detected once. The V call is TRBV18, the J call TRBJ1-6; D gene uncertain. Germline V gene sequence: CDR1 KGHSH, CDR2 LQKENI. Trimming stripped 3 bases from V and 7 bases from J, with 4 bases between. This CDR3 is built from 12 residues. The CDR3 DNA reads TGTGCCAGCTCACCCCCGAATTCACCCCTCCACTTT. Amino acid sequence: CASSPPNSPLHF.

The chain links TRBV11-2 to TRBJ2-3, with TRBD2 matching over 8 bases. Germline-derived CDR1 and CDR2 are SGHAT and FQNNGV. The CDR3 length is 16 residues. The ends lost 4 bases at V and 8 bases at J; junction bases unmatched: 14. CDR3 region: CASSSRTSLTQGTQYF. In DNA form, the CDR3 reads TGTGCCAGCAGCTCCCGGACTAGCCTAACCCAGGGTACGCAGTATTTT.

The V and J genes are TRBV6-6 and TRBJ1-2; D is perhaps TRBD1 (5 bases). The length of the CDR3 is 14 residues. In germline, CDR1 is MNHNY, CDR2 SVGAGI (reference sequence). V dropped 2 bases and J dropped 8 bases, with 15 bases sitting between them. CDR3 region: CASSYGQGFGGYTF. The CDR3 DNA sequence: TGTGCCAGCAGTTACGGCCAGGGCTTTGGCGGCTACACCTTC.

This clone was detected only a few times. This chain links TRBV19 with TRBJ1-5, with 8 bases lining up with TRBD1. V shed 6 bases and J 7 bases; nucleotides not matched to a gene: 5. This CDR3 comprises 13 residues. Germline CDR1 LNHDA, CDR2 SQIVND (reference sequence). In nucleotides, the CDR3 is TGTGCCAGTAGGGACAGGGTGGGACAGCCCCAGCATTTT. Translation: CASRDRVGQPQHF.

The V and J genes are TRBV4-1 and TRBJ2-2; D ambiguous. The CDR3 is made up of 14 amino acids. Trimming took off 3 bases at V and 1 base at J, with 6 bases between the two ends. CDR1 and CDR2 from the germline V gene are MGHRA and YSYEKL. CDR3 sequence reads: CASSQYKNTGELFF. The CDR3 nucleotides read TGCGCCAGCAGCCAGTACAAGAACACCGGGGAGCTGTTTTTT.

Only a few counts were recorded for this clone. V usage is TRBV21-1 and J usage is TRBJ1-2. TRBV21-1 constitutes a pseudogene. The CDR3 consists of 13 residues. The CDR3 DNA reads TGTGCCAGCAGCAAAGGCCCGGGGGATGGCTACACCTTC. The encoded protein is CASSKGPGDGYTF.

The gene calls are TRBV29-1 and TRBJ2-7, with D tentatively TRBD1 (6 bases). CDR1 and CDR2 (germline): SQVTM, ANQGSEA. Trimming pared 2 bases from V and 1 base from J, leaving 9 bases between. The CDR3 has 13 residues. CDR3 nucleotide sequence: TGCAGCGTTGAACTGGGGGCGTCCTACGAGCAGTACTTC. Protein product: CSVELGASYEQYF.

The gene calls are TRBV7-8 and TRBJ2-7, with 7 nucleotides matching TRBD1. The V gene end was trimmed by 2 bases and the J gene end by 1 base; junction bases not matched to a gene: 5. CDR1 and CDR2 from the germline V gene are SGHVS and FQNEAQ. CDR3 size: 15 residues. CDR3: CASSLNPGQSYEQYF. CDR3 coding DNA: TGTGCCAGCAGCTTAAACCCGGGACAGTCCTACGAGCAGTACTTC.

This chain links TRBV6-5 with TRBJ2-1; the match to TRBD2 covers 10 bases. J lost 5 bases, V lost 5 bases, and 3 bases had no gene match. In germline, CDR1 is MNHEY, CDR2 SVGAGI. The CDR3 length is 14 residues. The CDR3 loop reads CASSRTSGHNEQFF. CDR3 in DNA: TGTGCCAGCAGTCGGACTAGCGGTCACAATGAGCAGTTCTTC.

CDR3 residues: CASSSGQGGETQYF. The CDR3 coding sequence is TGTGCCAGCAGTTCCGGACAGGGGGGGGAGACCCAGTACTTC. The V and J genes are TRBV28 and TRBJ2-5; the match to TRBD1 covers 10 bases. There are 14 residues in the CDR3. The germline V gene has CDR1 MDHEN and CDR2 SYDVKM. Trimming removed 4 bases from V and 5 bases from J; junction bases left unmatched: 4. The full variable domain, in which reference TRBV28 and TRBJ2-5 provide the parts outside the CDR3, is DVKVTQSSRYLVKRTGEKVFLECVQDMDHENMFWYRQDPGLGLRLIYFSYDVKMKEKGDIPEGYSVSREKKERFSLILESASTNQTSMYLCASSSGQGGETQYFGPGTRLLVL.

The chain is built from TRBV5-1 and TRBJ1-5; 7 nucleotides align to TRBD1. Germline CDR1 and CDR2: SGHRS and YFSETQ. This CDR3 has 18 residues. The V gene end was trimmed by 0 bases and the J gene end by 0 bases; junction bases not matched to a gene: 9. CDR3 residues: CASSLVPGGPGSNQPQHF. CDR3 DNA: TGCGCCAGCAGCTTGGTGCCAGGGGGACCCGGTAGCAATCAGCCCCAGCATTTT.

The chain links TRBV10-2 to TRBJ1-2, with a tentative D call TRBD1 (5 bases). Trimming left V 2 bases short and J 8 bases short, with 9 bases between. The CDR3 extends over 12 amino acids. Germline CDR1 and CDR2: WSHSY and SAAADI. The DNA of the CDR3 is TGCGCCAGCAGTGAGCCAGGGCTGGGCTACACCTTC. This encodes CASSEPGLGYTF.

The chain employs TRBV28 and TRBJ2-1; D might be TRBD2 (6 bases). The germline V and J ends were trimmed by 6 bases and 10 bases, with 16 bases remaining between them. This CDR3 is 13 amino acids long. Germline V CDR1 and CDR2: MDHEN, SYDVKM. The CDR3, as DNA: TGTGCCAGCAGCGACCCAACTAGCCGAGAGCAGTTCTTC. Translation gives CASSDPTSREQFF.

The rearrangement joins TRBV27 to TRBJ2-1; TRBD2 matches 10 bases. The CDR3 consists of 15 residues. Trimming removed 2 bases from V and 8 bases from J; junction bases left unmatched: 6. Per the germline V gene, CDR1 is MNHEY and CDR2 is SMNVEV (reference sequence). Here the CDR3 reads CASSLSLAGVDEQFF. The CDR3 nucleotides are TGTGCCAGCAGTTTAAGTCTAGCGGGAGTCGATGAGCAGTTCTTC.

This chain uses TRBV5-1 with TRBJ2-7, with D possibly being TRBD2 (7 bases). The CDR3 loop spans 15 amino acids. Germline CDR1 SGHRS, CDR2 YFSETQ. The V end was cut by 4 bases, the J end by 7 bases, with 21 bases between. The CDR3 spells CASSPAPGGPGEQYF. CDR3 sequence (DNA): TGCGCCAGCAGCCCGGCCCCGGGGGGCCCGGGGGAGCAGTACTTC.

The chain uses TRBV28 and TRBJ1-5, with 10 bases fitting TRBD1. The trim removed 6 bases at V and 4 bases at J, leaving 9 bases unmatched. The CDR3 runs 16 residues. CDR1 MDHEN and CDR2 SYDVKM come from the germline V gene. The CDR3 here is CASRNPGQGRNQPQHF. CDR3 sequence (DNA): TGTGCCAGCAGGAACCCGGGACAGGGGCGGAATCAGCCCCAGCATTTT.

Written as DNA, the CDR3 is TGTGCCAGCAGCTTAGCGGGGGGGCCCACTTATGGGGCCAACGTCCTGACTTTC. Amino acid sequence: CASSLAGGPTYGANVLTF. This chain uses TRBV5-6 with TRBJ2-6, with 10 nucleotides matching TRBD2. The CDR3 contains 18 residues. Germline loops: CDR1 SGHDT, CDR2 YYEEEE. V was pared by 2 bases and J by 3 bases, with 8 bases of the junction left unmatched.

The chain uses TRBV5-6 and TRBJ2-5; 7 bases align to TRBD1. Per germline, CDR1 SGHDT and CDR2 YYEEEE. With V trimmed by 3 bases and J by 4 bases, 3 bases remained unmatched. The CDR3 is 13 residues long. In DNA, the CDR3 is TGTGCCAGCAGCTCTGACAGGGTAGAGACCCAGTACTTC. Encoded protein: CASSSDRVETQYF. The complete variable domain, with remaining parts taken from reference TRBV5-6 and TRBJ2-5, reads DAGVTQSPTHLIKTRGQQVTLRCSPKSGHDTVSWYQQALGQGPQFIFQYYEEEERQRGNFPDRFSGHQFPNYSSELNVNALLLGDSALYLCASSSDRVETQYFGPGTRLLVL.

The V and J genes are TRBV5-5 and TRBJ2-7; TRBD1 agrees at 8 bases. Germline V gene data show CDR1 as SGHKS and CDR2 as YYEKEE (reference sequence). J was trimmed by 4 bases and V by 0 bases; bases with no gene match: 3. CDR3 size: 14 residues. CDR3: CASSLGQGFYEQYF. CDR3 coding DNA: TGTGCCAGCAGCTTGGGACAGGGGTTTTACGAGCAGTACTTC.

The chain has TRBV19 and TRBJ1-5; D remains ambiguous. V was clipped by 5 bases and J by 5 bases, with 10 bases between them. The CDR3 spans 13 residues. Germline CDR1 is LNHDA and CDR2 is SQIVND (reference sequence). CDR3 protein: CASSSGLDQPQHF. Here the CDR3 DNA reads TGTGCCAGTAGTTCGGGTTTGGATCAGCCCCAGCATTTT. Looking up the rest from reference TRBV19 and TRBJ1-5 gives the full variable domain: DGGITQSPKYLFRKEGQNVTLSCEQNLNHDAMYWYRQDPGQGLRLIYYSQIVNDFQKGDIAEGYSVSREKKESFPLTVTSAQKNPTAFYLCASSSGLDQPQHFGDGTRLSIL.

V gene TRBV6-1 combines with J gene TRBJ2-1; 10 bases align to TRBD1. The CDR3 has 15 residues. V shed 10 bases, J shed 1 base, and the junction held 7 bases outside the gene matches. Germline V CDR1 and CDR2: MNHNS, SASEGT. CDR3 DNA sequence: TGTGCCACCAAAAGGGGACAGGGGTCCTACAATGAGCAGTTCTTC. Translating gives CATKRGQGSYNEQFF.